The 10 T cell receptor beta chains below all came from one sample that was sequenced in a study of blood T cell repertoires in COVID-19. Clones were sequenced by immunoSEQ multiplex PCR, and TCRdb holds only the in-frame ones, with some missing. The table lists tens of thousands of clones, 80% of them singletons. The source material was peripheral blood. The receptors were gathered from a man aged 55 to 70 with acute or convalescent COVID-19.

J is TRBJ2-3 and V is TRBV18; 10 bases are a match to TRBD2. Per germline, CDR1 KGHSH and CDR2 LQKENI. CDR3 length: 16 amino acids. V lost 4 bases to trimming and J lost 3 bases; unmatched junction nucleotides: 7. CDR3 sequence reads: CASSRRAGGPTDTQYF. CDR3 in DNA: TGTGCCAGCTCACGACGAGCGGGGGGGCCGACAGATACGCAGTATTTT.

V gene TRBV4-1 combines with J gene TRBJ1-2, with 10 bases identical to TRBD1. Germline lookup yields CDR1 MGHRA and CDR2 YSYEKL. V trimming: 1 base; J trimming: 8 bases; junction bases outside the gene matches: 7. The CDR3 totals 15 residues. Written as DNA, the CDR3 is TGCGCCAGCAGCCAAGGGGGGACAGGGGTAGGAGGCTACACCTTC. Encoded protein: CASSQGGTGVGGYTF.

The V call is TRBV5-1, the J call TRBJ2-3; D is ambiguous. Germline values: CDR1 SGHRS, CDR2 YFSETQ. The CDR3 is made up of 13 amino acids. V shed 1 base and J shed 0 bases, with 3 bases lying between them. In DNA form, the CDR3 reads TGCGCCAGCAGCTTGCCTAGCACAGATACGCAGTATTTT. Protein: CASSLPSTDTQYF.

This rearrangement joins TRBV4-1 to TRBJ1-2; 9 nucleotides agree with TRBD1. Per germline, CDR1 MGHRA and CDR2 YSYEKL. V lost 11 bases, J lost 7 bases, and 14 bases stayed unmatched. The CDR3 runs 14 residues. This CDR3 reads CAPSRPQGAPGYTF. CDR3 DNA: TGCGCCCCCAGCCGACCACAGGGGGCGCCTGGCTACACCTTC.

V gene TRBV5-1 combines with J gene TRBJ2-1; weak D call: TRBD2 (7 bases). With 0 bases removed from V and 6 bases from J, the gap between germline ends came to 16 bases. Germline CDR1 reads SGHRS; CDR2 reads YFSETQ. The CDR3 runs to 16 residues. The CDR3 loop is CASSLESGRGANEQFF. The CDR3 DNA sequence: TGCGCCAGCAGCTTGGAGTCGGGACGGGGGGCCAATGAGCAGTTCTTC.

This clone was found once. The genes are TRBV3-1 (or the pseudogene TRBV3-2) and TRBJ2-3; D call uncertain. The germline V gene has CDR1 LGHDT and CDR2 YNNKEL (reference sequence). The CDR3 has 13 amino acids. Trimming removed 1 base from V and 4 bases from J, with 6 bases in between. The CDR3 protein is CASSQGSADTQYF. In DNA, the CDR3 is TGTGCCAGCAGCCAAGGTTCGGCAGATACGCAGTATTTT.

V gene TRBV11-2 combines with J gene TRBJ2-3, with 10 positions matching TRBD2. Germline V gene sequence: CDR1 SGHAT, CDR2 FQNNGV. Germline trimming cut 5 bases from V and 5 bases from J; bases unmatched to any gene: 7. The CDR3 spans 15 residues. CDR3 in amino acids: CASSRLAGEGDTQYF. Here the CDR3 DNA reads TGTGCCAGCAGCAGGCTAGCGGGGGAGGGAGATACGCAGTATTTT. Full variable domain (missing parts from reference TRBV11-2 and TRBJ2-3): EAGVAQSPRYKIIEKRQSVAFWCNPISGHATLYWYQQILGQGPKLLIQFQNNGVVDDSQLPKDRFSAERLKGVDSTLKIQPAKLEDSAVYLCASSRLAGEGDTQYFGPGTRLTVL.

The chain couples TRBV6-6 to TRBJ2-5; D is perhaps TRBD1 (6 bases). V shed 7 bases and J shed 0 bases, with 18 bases lying between them. The CDR3 runs to 16 residues. From germline, CDR1 is MNHNY and CDR2 SVGAGI (reference sequence). The CDR3 region is CASTRGGQTYQETQYF. The CDR3 nucleotides are TGTGCCAGCACCCGAGGGGGACAAACGTACCAAGAGACCCAGTACTTC.

The gene calls are TRBV5-4 and TRBJ2-7, with TRBD1 matching 7 bases. The trim removed 0 bases at V and 4 bases at J, leaving 4 bases unmatched. Per the germline V gene, CDR1 is SGHNT and CDR2 is YYREEE (reference sequence). The CDR3 is made up of 14 amino acids. The CDR3 is CASSLAGTEYEQYF. CDR3 sequence (DNA): TGTGCCAGCAGCTTGGCCGGGACAGAGTACGAGCAGTACTTC.

The sample holds a few counts of this clone. Written as DNA, the CDR3 is TGCGCCAGTCCCGACTATTTAGCGGGGGTTACAGAGACCCAGTACTTC. Translating it yields CASPDYLAGVTETQYF. This sequence joins TRBV5-1 and TRBJ2-5, with 9 bases identical to TRBD2. Germline V gives CDR1 SGHRS, CDR2 YFSETQ. V gave up 8 bases and J gave up 4 bases; unmatched junction bases: 15. This CDR3 has 16 amino acids. Using reference TRBV5-1 and TRBJ2-5 for the parts outside the CDR3, the full variable domain is KAGVTQTPRYLIKTRGQQVTLSCSPISGHRSVSWYQQTPGQGLQFLFEYFSETQRNKGNFPGRFSGRQFSNSRSEMNVSTLELGDSALYLCASPDYLAGVTETQYFGPGTRLLVL.